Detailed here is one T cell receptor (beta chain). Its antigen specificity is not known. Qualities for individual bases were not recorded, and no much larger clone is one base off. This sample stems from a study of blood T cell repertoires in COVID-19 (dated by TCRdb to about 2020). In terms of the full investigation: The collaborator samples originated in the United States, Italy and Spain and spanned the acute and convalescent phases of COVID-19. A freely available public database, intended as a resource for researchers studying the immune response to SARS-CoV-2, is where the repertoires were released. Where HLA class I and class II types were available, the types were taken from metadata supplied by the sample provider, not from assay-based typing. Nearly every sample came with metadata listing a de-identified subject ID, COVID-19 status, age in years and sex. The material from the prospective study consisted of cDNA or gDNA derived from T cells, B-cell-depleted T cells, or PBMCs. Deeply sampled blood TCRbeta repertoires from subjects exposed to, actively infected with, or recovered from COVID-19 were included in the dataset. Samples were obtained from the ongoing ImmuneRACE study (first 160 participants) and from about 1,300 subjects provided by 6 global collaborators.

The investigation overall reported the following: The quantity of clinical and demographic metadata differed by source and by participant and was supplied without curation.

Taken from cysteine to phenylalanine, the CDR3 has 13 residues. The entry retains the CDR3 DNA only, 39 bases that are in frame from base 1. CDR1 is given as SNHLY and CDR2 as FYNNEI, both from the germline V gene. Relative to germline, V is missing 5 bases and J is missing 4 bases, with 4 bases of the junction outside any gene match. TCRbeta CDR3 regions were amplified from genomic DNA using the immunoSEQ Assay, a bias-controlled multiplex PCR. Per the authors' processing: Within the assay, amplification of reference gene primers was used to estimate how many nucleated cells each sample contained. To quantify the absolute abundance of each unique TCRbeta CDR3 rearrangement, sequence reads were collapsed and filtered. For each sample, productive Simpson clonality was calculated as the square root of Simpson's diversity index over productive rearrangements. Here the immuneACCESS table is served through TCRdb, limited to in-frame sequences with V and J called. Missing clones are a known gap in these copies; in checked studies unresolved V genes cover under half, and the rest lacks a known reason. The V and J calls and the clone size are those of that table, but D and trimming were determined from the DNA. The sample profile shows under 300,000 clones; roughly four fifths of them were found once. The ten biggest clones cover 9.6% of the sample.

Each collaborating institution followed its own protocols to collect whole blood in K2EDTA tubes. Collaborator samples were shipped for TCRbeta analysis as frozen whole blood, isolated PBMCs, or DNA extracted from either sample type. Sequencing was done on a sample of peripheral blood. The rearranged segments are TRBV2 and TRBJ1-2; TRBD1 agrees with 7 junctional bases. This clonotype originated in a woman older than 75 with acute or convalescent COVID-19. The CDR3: CASSRTGLYGYTF. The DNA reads TGTGCCAGCAGTCGGACAGGCCTCTATGGCTACACCTTC.